This T cell receptor (beta chain) was observed in a study of shared clonotypes between healthy human individuals. Points from the study as a whole: Limited genetic and exposure-history diversity came from having few donors.

Concerning this clone itself: The antigen remains unidentified.

Original processing methods: In the immunoSEQ data, sequences were junction-only and lacked quality scores, so filtering differed. TCRdb keeps only in-frame clones here, not all; method: immunoSEQ multiplex PCR. V and J calls and clone size are those listed in that table; D and trimming were worked out from the DNA. The data contain approximately 940,000 clones, over 60% of them singletons. The germline gives CDR1 SGHRS, CDR2 YFSETQ. V dropped 0 bases and J dropped 3 bases, with 11 bases sitting between them. The CDR3 runs to 15 residues. The rearrangement links TRBV5-1 to TRBJ2-3; D is perhaps TRBD1 (5 bases). This TCR was recovered from a man between 18 and 35 years old in good health. Sequencing was done on a sample of memory CD4+ T cells sorted from blood. As for subset: CD45RA-negative fraction. Here the CDR3 reads CASSLEGRVTDTQYF. The CDR3 DNA reads as TGCGCCAGCAGCTTGGAGGGCAGGGTGACAGATACGCAGTATTTT. The full variable domain, rest sourced from reference TRBV5-1 and TRBJ2-3, is KAGVTQTPRYLIKTRGQQVTLSCSPISGHRSVSWYQQTPGQGLQFLFEYFSETQRNKGNFPGRFSGRQFSNSRSEMNVSTLELGDSALYLCASSLEGRVTDTQYFGPGTRLTVL.